The next 18 T cell receptor beta chains were all read from a single sample in a study of CD8+ T cells in alopecia areata (dated by TCRdb to 2016 to 2019). The library was obtained by the immunoSEQ multiplex PCR assay. RNA was extracted from all samples and reverse transcribed into cDNA, which served as template for TCR sequencing. In TCRdb, the immuneACCESS table is reduced to in-frame sequences with V and J assigned. These tables do not hold every clone; where another copy was compared, an unresolved V gene accounts for under half, and the others remain unexplained. This sample gives 190,000 or so clones in total; under 60% of them show up just once. 10% to 15% of the sample rests with the top ten. Read against the paper, the sample's time point label means: 24 weeks on oral tofacitinib. In light of the paper, this sample's treatment or condition label describes: oral pan-JAK inhibitor, 5-10 mg twice daily.

This specimen was CD8+ T cells sorted from blood, taken at week 24, from a patient treated with tofacitinib. The receptors shown here come from a human donor with alopecia areata.

The V call is TRBV7-8, the J call TRBJ1-2; D is possibly TRBD1 (5 bases). CDR3 length equals 14 residues. Trimming stripped 1 base from V and 7 bases from J, with 13 bases between. Germline-derived CDR1 and CDR2 are SGHVS and FQNEAQ. The CDR3 region is CASSLGDSLGGYTF. CDR3 sequence (DNA): TGTGCCAGCAGCTTAGGAGACAGTCTTGGTGGCTACACCTTC.

The rearrangement uses TRBV5-6 and TRBJ1-5; D gene ambiguous. CDR1 SGHDT and CDR2 YYEEEE come from the germline V gene. Trimming took 0 bases from V and 7 from J, leaving 11 bases between them. The CDR3 totals 14 residues. In nucleotides, the CDR3 is TGTGCCAGCAGCTTGGCCGGGGTCAGGCAGCCCCAGCATTTT. Translated: CASSLAGVRQPQHF. The full variable domain, rest sourced from reference TRBV5-6 and TRBJ1-5, is DAGVTQSPTHLIKTRGQQVTLRCSPKSGHDTVSWYQQALGQGPQFIFQYYEEEERQRGNFPDRFSGHQFPNYSSELNVNALLLGDSALYLCASSLAGVRQPQHFGDGTRLSIL.

This clone has only a few counts. The chain combines TRBV13 with TRBJ2-7; no clear D. CDR3 length equals 14 residues. Germline CDR1 and CDR2: PRHDT and FYEKMQ (reference sequence). Trimming left V 2 bases short and J 2 bases short, with 10 bases between. CDR3 nucleotides: TGTGCCAGCAGCTTACAGACCAGCACCTACGAGCAGTACTTC. It encodes CASSLQTSTYEQYF.

V is TRBV13 and J is TRBJ2-7; 11 positions match TRBD2. Germline values: CDR1 PRHDT, CDR2 FYEKMQ (reference sequence). The J segment lost 0 bases and the V segment lost 5 bases, leaving 0 bases of the junction unmatched. This CDR3 comprises 14 residues. The CDR3 reads CASSGTSGSYEQYF. CDR3 DNA sequence: TGTGCCAGCAGCGGGACTAGCGGCTCCTACGAGCAGTACTTC.

CDR3: CASRQQGTYEQYF. As DNA, the CDR3 is TGTGCCAGCCGCCAACAGGGCACCTACGAGCAGTACTTC. The chain carries TRBV2 and TRBJ2-7, with D tentatively TRBD1 (6 bases). CDR3 length equals 13 residues. The V end lost 8 bases, the J end lost 2 bases, and 13 bases lay between the germline ends. Germline V gives CDR1 SNHLY, CDR2 FYNNEI.

The chain links TRBV5-4 to TRBJ2-2, with 7 positions matching TRBD2. The CDR3 sequence is 15 residues long. V dropped 4 bases and J dropped 5; count of bases not matched to a gene: 8. The germline V gene has CDR1 SGHNT and CDR2 YYREEE (reference sequence). CDR3 loop: CASSALGGGTGELFF. As DNA, the CDR3 is TGTGCCAGCAGCGCCCTGGGGGGGGGAACCGGGGAGCTGTTTTTT.

The chain employs TRBV5-1 and TRBJ1-1, with 9 bases matching TRBD1. Germline V CDR1 and CDR2: SGHRS, YFSETQ. Unmatched junction bases numbered 9, after V lost 3 bases and J lost 3 bases. This CDR3 spans 16 amino acids. The CDR3: CASSSFTGGLDTEAFF. The CDR3 coding sequence is TGCGCCAGCAGCTCATTCACAGGGGGCCTTGACACTGAAGCTTTCTTT.

The V gene is TRBV7-9, the J gene TRBJ2-1; TRBD1 aligns across 10 bases. The J segment lost 8 bases and the V segment lost 2 bases, leaving 15 bases of the junction unmatched. This CDR3 region has 18 residues. Germline V gives CDR1 SEHNR, CDR2 FQNEAQ (reference sequence). This CDR3 is CASSLKTPGTGVGHEQFF. The CDR3 DNA follows: TGTGCCAGCAGCTTAAAGACTCCCGGGACAGGGGTTGGCCATGAGCAGTTCTTC.

This CDR3 reads CSVSGLAGGLEEETQYF. The CDR3 coding sequence is TGCAGCGTATCGGGACTAGCGGGGGGACTGGAGGAAGAGACCCAGTACTTC. The rearrangement links TRBV29-1 to TRBJ2-5; 15 bases match TRBD2. Germline V lookup: CDR1 SQVTM, CDR2 ANQGSEA. Trimming cost V 6 bases and J 3 bases; bases outside gene matches: 11. CDR3 length: 17 residues.

This sequence joins TRBV4-1 and TRBJ2-2, with D hard to call. This CDR3 region has 14 residues. The germline V gene has CDR1 MGHRA and CDR2 YSYEKL. Deletions cut 0 bases from V and 5 bases from J, with 7 bases between. CDR3 nucleotides: TGCGCCAGCAGCCAAGACGAGGAAACCGGGGAGCTGTTTTTT. Translation gives CASSQDEETGELFF.

The rearrangement uses TRBV10-3 and TRBJ2-5; the D call may be TRBD1 or TRBD2 (6 bases each). The CDR3 is 14 residues long. Germline V gene lookup returns CDR1 ENHRY and CDR2 SYGVKD. Trimming pared 3 bases from V and 3 bases from J, leaving 11 bases between. CDR3 amino acids: CAISDGGGKETQYF. The CDR3 region has the DNA TGTGCCATCAGTGATGGAGGGGGAAAAGAGACCCAGTACTTC.

This sequence joins TRBV2 and TRBJ2-3; D call uncertain. CDR1 SNHLY and CDR2 FYNNEI come from the germline V gene. The CDR3 spans 13 residues. The V end lost 1 base, the J end lost 4 bases, and 6 bases lay between the germline ends. The CDR3 loop reads CASSEDGPDTQYF. The DNA for the CDR3 is TGTGCCAGCAGTGAAGACGGTCCAGATACGCAGTATTTT.

The genes are TRBV5-1 and TRBJ1-1; 8 nucleotides align to TRBD1. The CDR3 covers 17 residues. Trimming took 2 bases from V and 0 from J; bases not matched to a gene: 9. Per the germline V gene, CDR1 is SGHRS and CDR2 is YFSETQ. CDR3 coding DNA: TGCGCCAGCAGCTTTAGACCGACAGGGGAACTGAACACTGAAGCTTTCTTT. Protein: CASSFRPTGELNTEAFF.

The rearrangement links TRBV20-1 to TRBJ1-3; D not certain. Germline-derived CDR1 and CDR2 are DFQATT and SNEGSKA (reference sequence). This CDR3 spans 11 amino acids. Trimming removed 3 bases from V and 2 bases from J, with 2 bases in between. The CDR3 here is CSARTGNTIYF. The CDR3 DNA reads as TGCAGTGCTAGGACTGGAAACACCATATATTTT.

This sequence joins TRBV5-1 and TRBJ2-7; 9 nucleotides line up with TRBD1. Germline assignment: CDR1 SGHRS and CDR2 YFSETQ. V was pared by 7 bases and J by 7 bases, with 12 bases of the junction left unmatched. The CDR3 has 14 residues. The chain's CDR3 is CASASRDRVEEQYF. Written as DNA, the CDR3 is TGCGCCAGCGCCTCGAGGGACAGGGTGGAAGAGCAGTACTTC.

This chain joins TRBV13 and TRBJ2-5; 7 nucleotides match TRBD2. The CDR3 has 18 residues. The V and J ends lost 0 bases and 5 bases, in that order; junction bases with no gene match: 15. The V gene's germline CDR1 is PRHDT and CDR2 FYEKMQ (reference sequence). The CDR3 nucleotides read TGTGCCAGCAGCTTAGGGTCAGGAGCGGGAAACGAGAGGGAGACCCAGTACTTC. This encodes CASSLGSGAGNERETQYF.

The chain links TRBV6-5 to TRBJ1-5; D unresolved. The CDR3 is 15 amino acids. V was trimmed by 5 bases and J by 0 bases, leaving 11 bases between them. Germline assignment: CDR1 MNHEY and CDR2 SVGAGI. CDR3 in amino acids: CASSPIIYSNQPQHF. The CDR3, as DNA: TGTGCCAGCAGTCCCATAATTTATAGCAATCAGCCCCAGCATTTT.

The genes are TRBV29-1 and TRBJ2-2, with 8 bases lining up with TRBD1. Looked up from germline, CDR1 is SQVTM and CDR2 is ANQGSEA. With V trimmed by 4 bases and J by 5 bases, 3 bases remained unmatched. This CDR3 has 13 amino acids. The CDR3 sequence is CSVAQGATGELFF. CDR3 nucleotide sequence: TGCAGCGTTGCCCAGGGGGCGACCGGGGAGCTGTTTTTT.